A selection of T cell receptor beta chains follows, all from one sample in a study of shared clonotypes between healthy human individuals. Profiling relied on immunoSEQ multiplex PCR, and the TCRdb table lists in-frame clones only, not all of them. The sample has fewer than 850,000 clones; 90% are singletons. Sequencing was performed on memory CD8+ T cells from PBMCs. These receptors were obtained from a man aged 18 to 29 in good health. Some clones in this sample may be carry-over from other donors' samples. CDR3s include the opening cysteine and the closing phenylalanine or tryptophan. D genes are given only for firm matches. Size values are once, few and many counts, or a class for expanded clones, and some rows have none.

D	V	size	J	CDR3	DNA
-	TRBV5-6	few	TRBJ2-2	CASSPNTGELFF	TGTGCCAGCAGCCCTAACACCGGGGAGCTGTTTTTT
TRBD1	TRBV2	once	TRBJ2-7	CASRDRPYEQYF	TGTGCCAGTAGGGACAGACCCTACGAGCAGTACTTC
-	TRBV11-2	once	TRBJ2-3	CASSETPPTDTQYF	TGTGCCAGCAGCGAAACGCCCCCCACAGATACGCAGTATTTT
TRBD2	TRBV7-8	-	TRBJ2-7	CASSLASGSYEQYF	TGTGCCAGCAGCTTGGCTAGCGGATCCTACGAGCAGTACTTC
TRBD1	TRBV15	once	TRBJ2-7	CATSRGTGAGDEQYF	TGTGCCACCAGCAGAGGGACAGGGGCAGGGGACGAGCAGTACTTC
TRBD1	TRBV5-1	few	TRBJ1-5	CASSLGEQGNQPQHF	TGCGCCAGCAGCTTGGGGGAACAGGGGAATCAGCCCCAGCATTTT
-	TRBV27	-	TRBJ2-3	CASSLLGRLHTQYF	TGTGCCAGCAGTCTCCTGGGACGGTTGCATACGCAGTATTTT
-	TRBV7-9	-	TRBJ2-5	CASTSMTVVGTQYF	TGTGCCAGCACCTCAATGACAGTAGTGGGGACCCAGTACTTC
TRBD2	TRBV27	-	TRBJ2-7	CASSSGLAGPGEQYF	TGTGCCAGCAGTTCGGGACTAGCGGGACCCGGTGAGCAGTACTTC
-	TRBV15	-	TRBJ2-7	CATSRGAGPSYEQYF	TGTGCCACCAGCAGAGGGGCAGGGCCTTCCTACGAGCAGTACTTC
TRBD1	TRBV28	-	TRBJ2-7	CASSNTGGYEQYF	TGTGCCAGCAGTAACACAGGGGGTTACGAGCAGTACTTC
-	TRBV28	-	TRBJ2-2	CASSLTGTTGELFF	TGTGCCAGCAGTTTAACAGGTACCACCGGGGAGCTGTTTTTT
-	TRBV7-3	-	TRBJ2-5	CASSLSPSRRETQYF	TGTGCCAGCAGCTTAAGCCCTAGCCGGCGAGAGACCCAGTACTTC
TRBD1	TRBV7-8	-	TRBJ2-7	CASSPTGSSYEQYF	TGTGCCAGCAGCCCGACAGGGAGCTCCTACGAGCAGTACTTC
-	TRBV27	-	TRBJ1-2	CASSLGAGSYGYTF	TGTGCCAGCAGTTTGGGCGCGGGGAGCTATGGCTACACCTTC
TRBD2	TRBV19	-	TRBJ2-2	CASTQAGGTGELFF	TGTGCCAGCACCCAAGCGGGAGGAACCGGGGAGCTGTTTTTT
TRBD1	TRBV11-3	-	TRBJ2-2	CASSPWTGYTGELFF	TGTGCCAGCAGCCCATGGACAGGGTACACCGGGGAGCTGTTTTTT
TRBD1	TRBV7-8	-	TRBJ2-7	CASGGTGTYEQYF	TGTGCCAGCGGCGGGACAGGGACCTACGAGCAGTACTTC
-	TRBV4-3	-	TRBJ1-2	CASSRGGNYGYTF	TGCGCCAGCAGTAGGGGGGGAAACTATGGCTACACCTTC
-	TRBV6-5	once	TRBJ1-2	CASSYLGYYGYTF	TGTGCCAGCAGTTACCTCGGGTACTATGGCTACACCTTC
-	TRBV19	-	TRBJ1-1	CASRHKGGTEAFF	TGTGCCAGTCGGCATAAGGGGGGGACTGAAGCTTTCTTT
-	TRBV15	-	TRBJ1-2	CATTRPGRWVEGYTF	TGTGCCACCACCAGACCAGGTCGGTGGGTGGAGGGCTACACCTTC
TRBD2	TRBV28	once	TRBJ2-3	CASSGLAGDLFTDTQYF	TGTGCCAGCAGCGGACTAGCGGGGGATCTGTTCACAGATACGCAGTATTTT
-	TRBV6-5	-	TRBJ1-1	CASSYSSGGIAEAFF	TGTGCCAGCAGTTACTCGAGTGGGGGGATCGCTGAAGCTTTCTTT
TRBD2	TRBV27	-	TRBJ2-7	CASSSGRANEQYF	TGTGCCAGCTCGAGCGGGAGGGCCAACGAGCAGTACTTC
-	TRBV5-4	-	TRBJ2-7	CASSAGLTTFYEQYF	TGTGCCAGCAGCGCCGGGCTTACCACCTTCTACGAGCAGTACTTC
-	TRBV4-1	-	TRBJ2-2	CASSLQDRPGELFF	TGCGCCAGCAGCCTTCAAGACAGACCCGGGGAGCTGTTTTTT
-	TRBV15	-	TRBJ1-1	CATSRDRHRSRDTEAFF	TGTGCCACCAGCAGAGATAGGCACAGGTCCCGGGACACTGAAGCTTTCTTT
TRBD1	TRBV28	-	TRBJ2-2	CASSLGQGDWNTGELFF	TGTGCCAGCAGTTTAGGGCAGGGGGATTGGAACACCGGGGAGCTGTTTTTT
-	TRBV5-1	once	TRBJ1-2	CASSLGGTESVYGYTF	TGCGCCAGCAGCTTGGGGGGGACGGAATCCGTCTATGGCTACACCTTC
-	TRBV21-1	few	TRBJ1-5	CASSKGGIWQPQHF	TGTGCCAGCAGCAAAGGGGGGATTTGGCAGCCCCAGCATTTT
-	TRBV27	once	TRBJ1-1	CASGPLAPGTEAFF	TGTGCCAGCGGCCCACTGGCCCCTGGGACTGAAGCTTTCTTT
-	TRBV5-6	-	TRBJ2-7	CASSSSGFWGEQYF	TGTGCCAGCAGCTCATCCGGGTTTTGGGGCGAGCAGTACTTC